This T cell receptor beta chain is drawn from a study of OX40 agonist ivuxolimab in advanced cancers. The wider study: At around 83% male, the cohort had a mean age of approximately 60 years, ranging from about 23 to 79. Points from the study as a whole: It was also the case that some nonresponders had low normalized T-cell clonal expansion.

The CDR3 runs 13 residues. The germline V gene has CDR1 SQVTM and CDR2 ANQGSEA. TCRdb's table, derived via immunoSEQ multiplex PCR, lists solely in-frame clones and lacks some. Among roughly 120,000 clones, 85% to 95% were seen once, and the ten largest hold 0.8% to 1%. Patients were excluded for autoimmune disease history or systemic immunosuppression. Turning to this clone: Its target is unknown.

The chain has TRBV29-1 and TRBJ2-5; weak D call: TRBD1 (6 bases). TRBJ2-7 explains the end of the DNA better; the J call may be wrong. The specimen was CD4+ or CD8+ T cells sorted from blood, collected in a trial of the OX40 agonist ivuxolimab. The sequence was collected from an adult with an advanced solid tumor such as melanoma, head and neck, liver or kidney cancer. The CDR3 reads CSVASDRLDEQYF. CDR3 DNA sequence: TGCAGCGTTGCCAGCGACAGGCTGGACGAGCAGTACTTC.